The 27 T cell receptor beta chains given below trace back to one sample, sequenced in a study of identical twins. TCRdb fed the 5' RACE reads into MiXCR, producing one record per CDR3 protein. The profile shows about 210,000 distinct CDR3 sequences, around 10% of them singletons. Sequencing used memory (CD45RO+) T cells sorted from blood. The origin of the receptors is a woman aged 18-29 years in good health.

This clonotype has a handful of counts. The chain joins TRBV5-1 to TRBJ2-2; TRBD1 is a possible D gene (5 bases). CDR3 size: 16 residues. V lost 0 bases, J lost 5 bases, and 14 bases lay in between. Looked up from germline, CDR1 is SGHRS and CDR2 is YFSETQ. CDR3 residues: CASSLAYRTWTGELFF. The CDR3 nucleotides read TGCGCCAGCAGCTTGGCCTACAGGACATGGACCGGGGAGCTGTTTTTT.

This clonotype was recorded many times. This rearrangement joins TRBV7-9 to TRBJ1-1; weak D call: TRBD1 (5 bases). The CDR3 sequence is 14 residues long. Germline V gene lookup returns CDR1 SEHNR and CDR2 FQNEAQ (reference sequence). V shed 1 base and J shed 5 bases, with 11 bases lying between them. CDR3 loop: CASSLGGAKTEAFF. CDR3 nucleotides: TGTGCCAGCAGCTTAGGCGGGGCTAAAACTGAAGCTTTCTTT.

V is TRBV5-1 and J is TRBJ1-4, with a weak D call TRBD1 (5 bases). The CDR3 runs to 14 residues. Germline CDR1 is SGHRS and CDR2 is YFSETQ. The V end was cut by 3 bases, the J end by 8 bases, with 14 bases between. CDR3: CASSSGTELEKLFF. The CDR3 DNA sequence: TGCGCCAGCAGCTCCGGGACGGAACTCGAAAAACTGTTTTTT.

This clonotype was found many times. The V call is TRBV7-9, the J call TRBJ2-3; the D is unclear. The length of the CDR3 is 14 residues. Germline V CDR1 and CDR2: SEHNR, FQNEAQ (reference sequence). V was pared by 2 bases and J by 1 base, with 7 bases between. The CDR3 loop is CASSLKGGTDTQYF. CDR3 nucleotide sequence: TGTGCCAGCAGCTTAAAGGGTGGCACAGATACGCAGTATTTT.

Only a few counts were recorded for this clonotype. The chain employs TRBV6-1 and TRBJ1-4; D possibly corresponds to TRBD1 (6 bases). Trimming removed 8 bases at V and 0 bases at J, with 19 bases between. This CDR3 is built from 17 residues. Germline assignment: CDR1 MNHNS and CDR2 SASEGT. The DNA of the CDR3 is TGTGCCAGCGCCAGGACAGCCTCCGTTGCAACTAATGAAAAACTGTTTTTT. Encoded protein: CASARTASVATNEKLFF.

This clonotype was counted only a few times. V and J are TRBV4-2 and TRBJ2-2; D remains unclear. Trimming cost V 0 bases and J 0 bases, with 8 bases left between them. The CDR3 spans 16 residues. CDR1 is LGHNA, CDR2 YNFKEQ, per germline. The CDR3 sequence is CASSQESGTNTGELFF. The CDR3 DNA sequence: TGTGCCAGCAGCCAAGAATCCGGAACGAACACCGGGGAGCTGTTTTTT.

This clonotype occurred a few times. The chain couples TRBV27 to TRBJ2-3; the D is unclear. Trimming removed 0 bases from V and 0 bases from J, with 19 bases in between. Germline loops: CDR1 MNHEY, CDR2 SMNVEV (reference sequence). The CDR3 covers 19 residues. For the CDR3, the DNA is TGTGCCAGCAGTTTATCCCGATTTCCGACGGCCCCTAGCACAGATACGCAGTATTTT. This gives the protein CASSLSRFPTAPSTDTQYF.

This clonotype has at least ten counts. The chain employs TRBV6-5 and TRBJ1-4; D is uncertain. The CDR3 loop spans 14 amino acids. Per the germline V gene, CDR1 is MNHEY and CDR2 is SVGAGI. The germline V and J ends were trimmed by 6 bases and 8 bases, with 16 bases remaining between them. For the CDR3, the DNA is TGTGCCAGCAGCTACCTCCAGTCGCAGGAAAAACTGTTTTTT. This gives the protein CASSYLQSQEKLFF.

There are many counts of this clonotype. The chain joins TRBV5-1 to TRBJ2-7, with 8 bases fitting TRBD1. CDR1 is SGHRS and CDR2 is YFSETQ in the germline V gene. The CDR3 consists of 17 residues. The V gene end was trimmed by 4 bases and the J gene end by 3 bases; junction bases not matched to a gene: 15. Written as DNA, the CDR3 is TGCGCCAGCAGCAGTACTTATCGTGGGACAGGCCGCTACGAGCAGTACTTC. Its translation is CASSSTYRGTGRYEQYF.

Written as DNA, the CDR3 is TGTGCCAGCAGGCCTAGCGGGAGCGTCTGGGAGCAGTACTTC. It specifies CASRPSGSVWEQYF. V usage is TRBV27 and J usage is TRBJ2-7, with 10 bases fitting TRBD2. The CDR3 runs to 14 residues. Germline V gene sequence: CDR1 MNHEY, CDR2 SMNVEV (reference sequence). Trimming removed 6 bases from V and 7 bases from J; junction bases left unmatched: 9.

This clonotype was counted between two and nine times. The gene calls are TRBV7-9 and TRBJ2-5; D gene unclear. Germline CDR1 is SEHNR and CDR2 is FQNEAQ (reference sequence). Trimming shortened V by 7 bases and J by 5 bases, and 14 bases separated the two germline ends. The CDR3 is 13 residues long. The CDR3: CASTSDEKETQYF. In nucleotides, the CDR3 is TGTGCCAGCACCTCCGACGAGAAGGAGACCCAGTACTTC. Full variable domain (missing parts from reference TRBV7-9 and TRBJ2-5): DTGVSQNPRHKITKRGQNVTFRCDPISEHNRLYWYRQTLGQGPEFLTYFQNEAQLEKSRLLSDRFSAERPKGSFSTLEIQRTEQGDSAMYLCASTSDEKETQYFGPGTRLLVL.

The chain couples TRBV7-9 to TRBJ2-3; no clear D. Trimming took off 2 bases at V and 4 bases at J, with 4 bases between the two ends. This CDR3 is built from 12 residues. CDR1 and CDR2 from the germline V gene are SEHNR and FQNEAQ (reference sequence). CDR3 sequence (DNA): TGTGCCAGCAGCTTAATGGCAGATACGCAGTATTTT. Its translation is CASSLMADTQYF.

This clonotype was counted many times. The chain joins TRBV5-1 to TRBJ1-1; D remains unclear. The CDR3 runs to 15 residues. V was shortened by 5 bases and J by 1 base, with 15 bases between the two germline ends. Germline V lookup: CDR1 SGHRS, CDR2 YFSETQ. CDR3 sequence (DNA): TGCGCCAGCAGATCGAATTTGGTGACGAACACTGAAGCTTTCTTT. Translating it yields CASRSNLVTNTEAFF.

Here the CDR3 reads CSARAGPRGETQYF. DNA for the CDR3: TGCAGTGCTAGAGCTGGCCCCAGGGGAGAGACCCAGTACTTC. The genes are TRBV20-1 and TRBJ2-5; D is perhaps TRBD1 (6 bases). CDR3 length equals 14 residues. V lost 1 base, J lost 4 bases, and 13 bases lay in between. The germline CDR1 and CDR2 sequences are DFQATT and SNEGSKA (reference sequence).

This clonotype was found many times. CDR3 in amino acids: CSASGLAGHYEQYF. The CDR3 DNA reads TGCAGTGCGTCGGGACTAGCGGGCCACTACGAGCAGTACTTC. This rearrangement joins TRBV20-1 to TRBJ2-7; 12 nucleotides align to TRBD2. Germline CDR1 and CDR2: DFQATT and SNEGSKA (reference sequence). The CDR3 extends over 14 amino acids. V dropped 6 bases and J dropped 3; count of bases not matched to a gene: 6.

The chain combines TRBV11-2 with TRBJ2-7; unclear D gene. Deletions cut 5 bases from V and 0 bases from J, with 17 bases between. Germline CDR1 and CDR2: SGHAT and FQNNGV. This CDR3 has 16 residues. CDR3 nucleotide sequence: TGTGCCAGCAGCCTTTACGGCGGCCCGAGCTCCTACGAGCAGTACTTC. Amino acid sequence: CASSLYGGPSSYEQYF. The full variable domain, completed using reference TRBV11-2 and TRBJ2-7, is EAGVAQSPRYKIIEKRQSVAFWCNPISGHATLYWYQQILGQGPKLLIQFQNNGVVDDSQLPKDRFSAERLKGVDSTLKIQPAKLEDSAVYLCASSLYGGPSSYEQYFGPGTRLTVT.

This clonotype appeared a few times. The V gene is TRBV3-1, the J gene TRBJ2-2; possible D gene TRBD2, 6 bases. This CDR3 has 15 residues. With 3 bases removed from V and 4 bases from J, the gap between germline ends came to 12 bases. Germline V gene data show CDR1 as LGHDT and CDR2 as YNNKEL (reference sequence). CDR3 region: CASSHWGDSTGELFF. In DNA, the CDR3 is TGTGCCAGCAGCCATTGGGGGGACTCCACCGGGGAGCTGTTTTTT.

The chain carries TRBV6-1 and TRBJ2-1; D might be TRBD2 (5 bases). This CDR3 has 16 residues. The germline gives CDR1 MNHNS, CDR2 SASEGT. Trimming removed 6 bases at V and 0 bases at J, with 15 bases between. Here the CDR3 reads CASRPAGMSSYNEQFF. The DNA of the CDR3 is TGTGCCAGCAGGCCCGCCGGGATGAGCTCCTACAATGAGCAGTTCTTC.

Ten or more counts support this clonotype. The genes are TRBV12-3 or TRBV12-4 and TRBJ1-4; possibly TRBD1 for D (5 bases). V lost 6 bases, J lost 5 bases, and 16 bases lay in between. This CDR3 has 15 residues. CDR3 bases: TGTGCCAGCAGAGATACCGGGACCGCGAATGAAAAACTGTTTTTT. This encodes CASRDTGTANEKLFF.

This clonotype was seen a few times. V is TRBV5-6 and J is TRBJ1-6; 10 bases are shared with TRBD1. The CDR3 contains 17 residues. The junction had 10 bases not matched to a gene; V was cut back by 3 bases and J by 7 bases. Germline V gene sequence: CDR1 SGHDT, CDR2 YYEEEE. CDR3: CASSSEWGTGDNSPLHF. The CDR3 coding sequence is TGTGCCAGCAGCTCGGAGTGGGGGACAGGGGACAATTCACCCCTCCACTTT.

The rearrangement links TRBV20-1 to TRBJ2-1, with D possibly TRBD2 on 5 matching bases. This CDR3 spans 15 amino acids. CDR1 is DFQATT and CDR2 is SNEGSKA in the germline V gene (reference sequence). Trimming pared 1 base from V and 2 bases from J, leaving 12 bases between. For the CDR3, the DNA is TGCAGTGCTAGAGCTCCAGCGGTAACCTACAATGAGCAGTTCTTC. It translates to CSARAPAVTYNEQFF.

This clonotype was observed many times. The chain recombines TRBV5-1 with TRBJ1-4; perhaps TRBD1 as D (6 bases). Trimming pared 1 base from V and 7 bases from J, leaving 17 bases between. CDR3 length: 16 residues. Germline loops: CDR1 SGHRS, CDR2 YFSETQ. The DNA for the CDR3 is TGCGCCAGCAGCTTGTTAACAGGGTCAACGTTTGAAAAACTGTTTTTT. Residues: CASSLLTGSTFEKLFF.

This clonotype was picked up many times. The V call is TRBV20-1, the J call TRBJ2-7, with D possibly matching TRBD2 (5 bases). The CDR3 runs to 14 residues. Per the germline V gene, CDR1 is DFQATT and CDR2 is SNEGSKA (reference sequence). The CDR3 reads CSIVGGYSSYEQYF. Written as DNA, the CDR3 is TGCTCTATTGTGGGCGGGTATAGCTCCTACGAGCAGTACTTC.

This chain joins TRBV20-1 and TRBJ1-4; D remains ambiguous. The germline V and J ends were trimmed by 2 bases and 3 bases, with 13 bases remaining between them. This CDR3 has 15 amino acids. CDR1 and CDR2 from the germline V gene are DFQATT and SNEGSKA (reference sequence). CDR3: CSARIFGSSNEKLFF. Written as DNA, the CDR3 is TGCAGTGCTAGAATCTTCGGCAGCTCTAATGAAAAACTGTTTTTT.

This chain's CDR3 is CSAGLEDTQYF. As DNA, the CDR3 is TGCAGTGCCGGGCTTGAGGATACGCAGTATTTT. V gene TRBV20-1 combines with J gene TRBJ2-3, with D unresolved. In germline, CDR1 is DFQATT, CDR2 SNEGSKA (reference sequence). V lost 6 bases to trimming and J lost 6 bases, with 10 bases between them. CDR3 size: 11 residues.

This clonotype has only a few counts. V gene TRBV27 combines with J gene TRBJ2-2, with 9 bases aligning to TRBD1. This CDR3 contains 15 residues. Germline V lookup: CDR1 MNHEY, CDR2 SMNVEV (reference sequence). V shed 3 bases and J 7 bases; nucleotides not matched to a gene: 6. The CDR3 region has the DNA TGTGCCAGCAGTTTTGTTGGGACAGGGATCGGGGAGCTGTTTTTT. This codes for CASSFVGTGIGELFF.

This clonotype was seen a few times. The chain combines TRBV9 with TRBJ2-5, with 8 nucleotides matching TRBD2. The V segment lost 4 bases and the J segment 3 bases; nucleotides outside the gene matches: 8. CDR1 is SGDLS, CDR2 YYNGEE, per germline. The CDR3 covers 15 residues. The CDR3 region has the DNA TGTGCCAGCAGCCGGCCCGGGACTAGGGAAGAGACCCAGTACTTC. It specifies CASSRPGTREETQYF.